The 26 T cell receptor beta chains in this list originate from one sample, sequenced in a study of radiotherapy plus CTLA-4 blockade in lung cancer. Here immunoSEQ multiplex PCR was the method, and the copy in TCRdb shows in-frame clones only, minus some. In the table there are roughly 100,000 clones, approximately 78% of which are singletons. This material consisted of peripheral blood, taken from a patient treated with radiotherapy plus ipilimumab. These TCRs come from a human donor with non-small cell lung cancer that progressed on radiotherapy plus ipilimumab.

The V and J genes are TRBV6-1 and TRBJ2-1; TRBD1 matches at 11 bases. The V gene's germline CDR1 is MNHNS and CDR2 SASEGT. The CDR3 loop spans 13 amino acids. The V gene end was trimmed by 3 bases and the J gene end by 14 bases; junction bases not matched to a gene: 6. The CDR3 region has the DNA TGTGCCAGCAGTGATTTTGGGACAGGGGGTAAGTTCTTC. It codes for CASSDFGTGGKFF.

The DNA of the CDR3 is TGCGCCAGCAGCCCCCAAAGGTCCGGGACGCCTGAAAAACTGTTTTTT. Translated, it gives CASSPQRSGTPEKLFF. V gene TRBV4-1 combines with J gene TRBJ1-4; the D gene is possibly TRBD1 (5 bases). Germline CDR1 is MGHRA and CDR2 is YSYEKL. CDR3 length: 16 residues. Trimming removed 4 bases from V and 7 bases from J, with 19 bases in between.

The gene calls are TRBV27 and TRBJ2-7; 8 bases agree with TRBD2. V lost 5 bases, J lost 7 bases, and 10 bases stayed unmatched. CDR3 length: 14 residues. Germline V gene sequence: CDR1 MNHEY, CDR2 SMNVEV (reference sequence). The CDR3 spells CASSPGTSMVEQYF. Here the CDR3 DNA reads TGTGCCAGCAGTCCTGGGACTAGTATGGTAGAGCAGTACTTC.

The chain employs TRBV6-6 and TRBJ2-7, with D unclear. V gave up 6 bases and J gave up 7 bases, with 16 bases separating them. CDR1 MNHNY and CDR2 SVGAGI come from the germline V gene (reference sequence). The CDR3 is 13 residues long. CDR3 coding DNA: TGTGCCAGCAGGAGTTACGGGTTGGGGGAGCAGTACTTC. Amino acid sequence: CASRSYGLGEQYF.

The rearrangement joins TRBV5-5 to TRBJ1-2, with D perhaps matching TRBD1 (5 bases). V dropped 7 bases and J dropped 1 base, with 11 bases sitting between them. Germline-derived CDR1 and CDR2 are SGHKS and YYEKEE (reference sequence). CDR3 length: 13 residues. This chain's CDR3 is CASAIRGNYGYTF. In nucleotides, the CDR3 is TGTGCCAGCGCGATAAGGGGTAACTATGGCTACACCTTC. The variable domain in full, completed from reference TRBV5-5 and TRBJ1-2, reads DAGVTQSPTHLIKTRGQQVTLRCSPISGHKSVSWYQQVLGQGPQFIFQYYEKEERGRGNFPDRFSARQFPNYSSELNVNALLLGDSALYLCASAIRGNYGYTFGSGTRLTVV.

This clone came up once. The chain couples TRBV29-1 to TRBJ1-1; a possible D gene is TRBD1 (6 bases). The germline V and J ends were trimmed by 7 bases and 0 bases, with 12 bases remaining between them. The CDR3 is 13 amino acids. The germline gives CDR1 SQVTM, CDR2 ANQGSEA. DNA for the CDR3: TGCAGCGCCCGAGGGGGGCTGAACACTGAAGCTTTCTTT. As protein: CSARGGLNTEAFF.

This chain links TRBV6-6 with TRBJ2-3; D might be TRBD1 (6 bases). The CDR3 runs 13 residues. The germline V gene encodes CDR1 MNHNY and CDR2 SVGAGI (reference sequence). Trimming took off 4 bases at V and 5 bases at J, with 10 bases between the two ends. As DNA, the CDR3 is TGTGCCAGCAGTTCCACAGGGTTAGATACGCAGTATTTT. This translates into CASSSTGLDTQYF.

The gene calls are TRBV4-2 and TRBJ1-4; D not resolved. This CDR3 comprises 13 residues. Germline lookup yields CDR1 LGHNA and CDR2 YNFKEQ. V was clipped by 2 bases and J by 14 bases, with 15 bases between them. The CDR3 sequence is CASSQNSESRLFF. The CDR3 bases are TGTGCCAGCAGCCAAAACTCAGAGAGCCGTCTGTTTTTT.

V and J are TRBV5-6 and TRBJ1-2; the match to TRBD1 covers 7 bases. V dropped 5 bases and J dropped 8; count of bases not matched to a gene: 12. Germline lookup yields CDR1 SGHDT and CDR2 YYEEEE. This CDR3 contains 14 residues. This chain's CDR3 is CASSLPQGEGGYTF. The CDR3 DNA follows: TGTGCCAGCAGTTTGCCCCAGGGGGAGGGCGGCTACACCTTC.

This clone was counted only a few times. The rearrangement joins TRBV5-1 to TRBJ2-7; D not certain. V lost 5 bases and J lost 3, with 9 bases in between. The CDR3 extends over 12 amino acids. Looked up from germline, CDR1 is SGHRS and CDR2 is YFSETQ. This CDR3 reads CASRGGNYEQYF. CDR3 coding DNA: TGCGCCAGCAGGGGTGGGAACTACGAGCAGTACTTC.

This clone was found a few times. The chain recombines TRBV19 with TRBJ2-3, with a weak D call TRBD2 (5 bases). The germline V and J ends were trimmed by 7 bases and 3 bases, with 8 bases remaining between them. The CDR3 has 12 amino acids. Germline V gene sequence: CDR1 LNHDA, CDR2 SQIVND (reference sequence). CDR3 DNA sequence: TGTGCCAGTAACGGGGAGACAGATACGCAGTATTTT. This sequence encodes CASNGETDTQYF.

This chain connects TRBV27 to TRBJ2-7, with 12 bases fitting TRBD2. CDR3 length: 14 residues. Germline CDR1 reads MNHEY; CDR2 reads SMNVEV (reference sequence). Trimming cost V 5 bases and J 2 bases; bases outside gene matches: 1. CDR3 nucleotide sequence: TGTGCCAGCAGTCGACTAGCGGGGGCCTACGAGCAGTACTTC. The encoded protein is CASSRLAGAYEQYF.

V gene TRBV28 combines with J gene TRBJ1-2; TRBD1 matches 7 bases. The CDR3 consists of 14 residues. The germline CDR1 and CDR2 sequences are MDHEN and SYDVKM. Trimming cost V 4 bases and J 7 bases; bases outside gene matches: 9. The CDR3: CASSYQGGVGGYTF. CDR3 bases: TGTGCCAGCAGTTATCAAGGGGGCGTGGGTGGCTACACCTTC.

DNA of the CDR3: TGCGCCAGCAGCCAAGTGTCTGGGCTAGCGGACCTTTACAATGAGCAGTTCTTC. This encodes CASSQVSGLADLYNEQFF. The V gene is TRBV4-1, the J gene TRBJ2-1; the match to TRBD2 covers 7 bases. Germline assignment: CDR1 MGHRA and CDR2 YSYEKL. J was trimmed by 4 bases and V by 1 base; bases with no gene match: 13. There are 18 residues in the CDR3.

V usage is TRBV21-1 and J usage is TRBJ1-2. TRBV21-1 counts as a pseudogene. CDR3 size: 13 residues. The CDR3 spells CASSKAPTRGYTF. CDR3 nucleotides: TGTGCCAGCAGCAAAGCACCCACAAGGGGCTACACCTTC.

The chain employs TRBV28 and TRBJ1-5, with D possibly matching TRBD1 (5 bases). CDR1 is MDHEN and CDR2 is SYDVKM in the germline V gene. Trimming pared 5 bases from V and 3 bases from J, leaving 20 bases between. The CDR3 is made up of 17 amino acids. In DNA, the CDR3 is TGTGCCAGCAGTGTACCTGTCAGGGTGGGCGCCAATCAGCCCCAGCATTTT. This sequence encodes CASSVPVRVGANQPQHF.

The chain has TRBV6-1 and TRBJ1-1; D is ambiguous. Trimming left V 4 bases short and J 2 bases short, with 8 bases between. The CDR3 is 13 amino acids. Per germline, CDR1 MNHNS and CDR2 SASEGT. In DNA, the CDR3 is TGTGCCAGCAGTGGGGCCGAAAACACTGAAGCTTTCTTT. This sequence encodes CASSGAENTEAFF.

In its sample, this clone was seen a few times. This chain uses TRBV7-2 with TRBJ2-2, with no clear D. V was shortened by 5 bases and J by 3 bases, with 7 bases between the two germline ends. From germline, CDR1 is SGHTA and CDR2 FQGNSA. CDR3 length equals 13 residues. The CDR3 DNA reads as TGTGCCAGCAGCACAGCCTACACCGGGGAGCTGTTTTTT. Protein sequence: CASSTAYTGELFF.

This chain links TRBV4-1 with TRBJ2-5; 8 nucleotides align to TRBD2. Germline V gene sequence: CDR1 MGHRA, CDR2 YSYEKL. V lost 1 base, J lost 5 bases, and 12 bases stayed unmatched. The CDR3 is 17 amino acids. The CDR3 sequence is CASSQGPQRELGETQYF. In DNA, the CDR3 is TGCGCCAGCAGCCAAGGGCCCCAGCGGGAGTTGGGGGAGACCCAGTACTTC.

The chain combines TRBV7-3 with TRBJ2-1, with D possibly TRBD1 on 5 matching bases. The germline V gene has CDR1 SGHTA and CDR2 FQGTGA. Trimming shortened V by 5 bases and J by 6 bases, and 11 bases separated the two germline ends. The CDR3 extends over 13 amino acids. This chain's CDR3 is CASSPLGANEQFF. As DNA, the CDR3 is TGTGCCAGCAGCCCGCTAGGGGCCAATGAGCAGTTCTTC. Based on the CDR3 plus reference TRBV7-3 and TRBJ2-1, the full variable domain is GAGVSQTPSNKVTEKGKYVELRCDPISGHTALYWYRQSLGQGPEFLIYFQGTGAADDSGLPNDRFFAVRPEGSVSTLKIQRTERGDSAVYLCASSPLGANEQFFGPGTRLTVL.

This chain uses TRBV18 with TRBJ2-1, with D unresolved. Germline CDR1 reads KGHSH; CDR2 reads LQKENI. This CDR3 is 11 amino acids long. The V end lost 6 bases, the J end lost 6 bases, and 6 bases lay between the germline ends. The CDR3 protein is CASSGGNEQFF. DNA of the CDR3: TGTGCCAGCTCGGGTGGCAATGAGCAGTTCTTC.

V and J are TRBV19 and TRBJ2-6, with D possibly matching TRBD1 (6 bases). The V end lost 6 bases, the J end lost 0 bases, and 15 bases lay between the germline ends. Germline CDR1 is LNHDA and CDR2 is SQIVND (reference sequence). The CDR3 sequence is 17 residues long. The CDR3 here is CASSRGHLPSGANVLTF. The CDR3 region has the DNA TGTGCCAGTAGCAGGGGACACCTCCCCTCTGGGGCCAACGTCCTGACTTTC. Supplemented by reference TRBV19 and TRBJ2-6, the full variable domain reads DGGITQSPKYLFRKEGQNVTLSCEQNLNHDAMYWYRQDPGQGLRLIYYSQIVNDFQKGDIAEGYSVSREKKESFPLTVTSAQKNPTAFYLCASSRGHLPSGANVLTFGAGSRLTVL.

The V call is TRBV5-1, the J call TRBJ1-1; D gene ambiguous. The germline V gene has CDR1 SGHRS and CDR2 YFSETQ. Trimming stripped 4 bases from V and 4 bases from J, with 11 bases between. The CDR3 totals 13 residues. The CDR3 nucleotides read TGCGCCAGCAGCCCGAGGGTTTCCACTGAAGCTTTCTTT. Translation gives CASSPRVSTEAFF.

The gene calls are TRBV9 and TRBJ1-2, with TRBD1 matching 7 bases. The CDR3 loop spans 16 amino acids. Germline V gene lookup returns CDR1 SGDLS and CDR2 YYNGEE. V gave up 2 bases and J gave up 0 bases; unmatched junction bases: 7. The CDR3 protein is CASSVDPGQTNYGYTF. In DNA form, the CDR3 reads TGTGCCAGCAGCGTCGACCCGGGACAGACTAACTATGGCTACACCTTC.

V is TRBV5-1 and J is TRBJ2-2; D ambiguous. Trimming took off 0 bases at V and 5 bases at J, with 5 bases between the two ends. Germline values: CDR1 SGHRS, CDR2 YFSETQ. The CDR3 runs 13 residues. The CDR3 nucleotides read TGCGCCAGCAGCTTGGCGGCAACCGGGGAGCTGTTTTTT. This gives the protein CASSLAATGELFF.

The chain combines TRBV5-1 with TRBJ2-5; TRBD2 aligns across 10 bases. Germline CDR1 is SGHRS and CDR2 is YFSETQ. V trimming: 0 bases; J trimming: 2 bases; junction bases outside the gene matches: 7. CDR3 length equals 17 residues. The CDR3 DNA reads TGCGCCAGCAGCTTGGGTATAGCGGGAGGAGGTCAAGAGACCCAGTACTTC. Amino acid sequence: CASSLGIAGGGQETQYF. The variable domain in full, completed from reference TRBV5-1 and TRBJ2-5, reads KAGVTQTPRYLIKTRGQQVTLSCSPISGHRSVSWYQQTPGQGLQFLFEYFSETQRNKGNFPGRFSGRQFSNSRSEMNVSTLELGDSALYLCASSLGIAGGGQETQYFGPGTRLLVL.